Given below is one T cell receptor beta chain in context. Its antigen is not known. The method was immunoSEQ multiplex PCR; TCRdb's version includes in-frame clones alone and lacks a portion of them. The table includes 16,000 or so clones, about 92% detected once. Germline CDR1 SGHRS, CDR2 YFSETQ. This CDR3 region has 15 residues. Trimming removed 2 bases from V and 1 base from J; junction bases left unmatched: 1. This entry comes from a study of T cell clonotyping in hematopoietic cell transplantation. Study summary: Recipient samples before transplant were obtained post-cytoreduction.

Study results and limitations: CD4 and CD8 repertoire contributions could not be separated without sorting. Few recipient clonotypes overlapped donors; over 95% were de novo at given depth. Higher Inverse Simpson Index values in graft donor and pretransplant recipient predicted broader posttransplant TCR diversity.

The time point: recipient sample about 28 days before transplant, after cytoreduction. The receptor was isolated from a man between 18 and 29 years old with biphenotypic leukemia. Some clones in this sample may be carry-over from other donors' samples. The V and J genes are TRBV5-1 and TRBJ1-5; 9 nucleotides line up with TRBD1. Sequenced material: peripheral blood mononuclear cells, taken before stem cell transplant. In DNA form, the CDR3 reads TGCGCCAGCAGCTTAGACAGGGGGAGCAATCAGCCCCAGCATTTT. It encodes CASSLDRGSNQPQHF.